The next 20 T cell receptor beta chains were all read from a single sample in a study of neurological immune-mediated disorders. The time point denotes: longitudinal time-point 1 (baseline). A single record per CDR3 protein comes from TCRdb applying MiXCR to the 5' RACE reads. This sample has tens of thousands of distinct CDR3 sequences, with approximately 13% found just once. The sample consisted of PBMCs. The receptor set was obtained from a female donor with HTLV-1-associated myelopathy (HAM/TSP).

Many counts were recorded for this clonotype. The chain joins TRBV6-6 to TRBJ1-1, with no clear D. The V gene lost 5 bases and the J gene lost 4 bases, with 17 bases spanning the gap. CDR1 and CDR2 (germline): MNHNY, SVGAGI (reference sequence). The CDR3 is made up of 15 amino acids. The chain's CDR3 is CASSPDLRVGTEAFF. DNA for the CDR3: TGTGCCAGCAGTCCGGACCTCCGGGTGGGCACTGAAGCTTTCTTT.

This clonotype was recorded many times. V usage is TRBV12-3 or TRBV12-4 and J usage is TRBJ2-1; TRBD2 matches 9 bases. With 7 bases clipped from V and 6 bases from J, the junction kept 10 bases outside the gene matches. The CDR3 totals 15 residues. In DNA, the CDR3 is TGTGCCAGCACCCTCCGCGGGGGGGCCCCCAATGAGCAGTTCTTC. This encodes CASTLRGGAPNEQFF.

As concerns this clonotype: The junction shows a germline mismatch at one end, possibly a read error. The CDR3 DNA reads as TGTGTCAGCAGCTTTTCCTCGGGGTGTGAGACCCAGTACTTC. Encoded protein: CVSSFSSGCETQYF. V and J are TRBV5-6 and TRBJ2-5, with D maybe TRBD2 (5 bases). CDR1 and CDR2 (germline): SGHDT, YYEEEE. The CDR3 spans 14 residues.

This clonotype occurred many times. The chain recombines TRBV5-1 with TRBJ2-3; 7 bases agree with TRBD1. Germline values: CDR1 SGHRS, CDR2 YFSETQ. Losses at the gene ends were 4 bases for V and 3 bases for J; bases not matched to a gene: 8. The CDR3 runs to 15 residues. The CDR3 reads CASSPATGKTDTQYF. The CDR3 nucleotides are TGCGCCAGCAGCCCAGCGACAGGGAAAACAGATACGCAGTATTTT.

Only one count was recorded for this clonotype. The rearrangement links TRBV15 to TRBJ1-1, with 7 bases lining up with TRBD1. CDR1 is LNHNV and CDR2 is YYDKDF in the germline V gene (reference sequence). With V trimmed by 1 base and J by 5 bases, 13 bases remained unmatched. CDR3 size: 17 residues. Written as DNA, the CDR3 is TGTGCCACCAGCAGAGCGCGGTGGGGACAGAGGAGGACTGAAGCTTTCTTT. Its protein product is CATSRARWGQRRTEAFF.

This clonotype was picked up many times. The V gene is TRBV24-1, the J gene TRBJ2-1; D is possibly TRBD2 (5 bases). Germline V gene sequence: CDR1 KGHDR, CDR2 SFDVKD. Trimming took 5 bases from V and 6 from J, leaving 13 bases between them. The CDR3 runs to 14 residues. CDR3 sequence: CATSGGFIVNEQFF. CDR3 sequence (DNA): TGTGCCACCAGTGGAGGGTTTATCGTCAATGAGCAGTTCTTC.

This clonotype came up once. V usage is TRBV6-1 and J usage is TRBJ1-2; 8 bases line up with TRBD1. Trimming at V came to 0 bases and at J to 2 bases, leaving 5 bases not matched to a gene. The CDR3 runs to 16 residues. Germline assignment: CDR1 MNHNS and CDR2 SASEGT. CDR3 amino acids: CASSEARGQGNYGYTF. The CDR3 nucleotides read TGTGCCAGCAGTGAAGCGCGTGGACAGGGAAACTATGGCTACACCTTC.

This clonotype was observed at least ten times. The rearrangement joins TRBV20-1 to TRBJ1-1; D is undetermined. The V gene's germline CDR1 is DFQATT and CDR2 SNEGSKA (reference sequence). The CDR3 runs to 12 residues. Trimming pared 1 base from V and 11 bases from J, leaving 14 bases between. The CDR3 coding sequence is TGCAGTGCTAGAGTCAACATCTTAGGGGCTTTCTTT. Amino acids: CSARVNILGAFF.

This clonotype was counted at least ten times. The V gene is TRBV6-6, the J gene TRBJ1-1; tentative D call: TRBD1 (6 bases). Trimming removed 5 bases from V and 5 bases from J, with 9 bases in between. The germline V gene encodes CDR1 MNHNY and CDR2 SVGAGI (reference sequence). This CDR3 has 12 residues. As DNA, the CDR3 is TGTGCCAGCAGTCCCGGACAGACTGAAGCTTTCTTT. This gives the protein CASSPGQTEAFF.

This clonotype was recorded many times. The rearrangement links TRBV7-9 to TRBJ2-3, with a weak D call TRBD1 (5 bases). Germline V gene sequence: CDR1 SEHNR, CDR2 FQNEAQ (reference sequence). The CDR3 consists of 18 residues. V lost 1 base, J lost 0 bases, and 17 bases lay in between. The CDR3 spells CASSLVPWPKGSTDTQYF. DNA for the CDR3: TGTGCCAGCAGCTTAGTCCCATGGCCCAAGGGGAGCACAGATACGCAGTATTTT.

This clonotype has at least ten counts. The gene calls are TRBV5-6 and TRBJ1-1; D gene unclear. Germline CDR1 and CDR2: SGHDT and YYEEEE. V was trimmed by 4 bases and J by 5 bases, leaving 6 bases between them. CDR3 length: 11 amino acids. CDR3 protein: CASSEKTEAFF. CDR3 nucleotides: TGTGCCAGCAGCGAGAAAACTGAAGCTTTCTTT.

This clonotype has at least ten counts. This rearrangement joins TRBV5-1 to TRBJ2-2; TRBD2 is a possible D gene (5 bases). The CDR3 consists of 15 residues. V was cut by 3 bases and J by 2 bases, with 11 bases left in between. Per the germline V gene, CDR1 is SGHRS and CDR2 is YFSETQ. This chain's CDR3 is CASSSPSSNTGELFF. CDR3 DNA sequence: TGCGCCAGCAGCTCTCCTAGCTCTAACACCGGGGAGCTGTTTTTT.

This clonotype showed up many times. The chain uses TRBV3-1 and TRBJ2-7; D is possibly TRBD1 (5 bases). V lost 3 bases, J lost 7 bases, and 13 bases lay in between. Germline CDR1 LGHDT, CDR2 YNNKEL (reference sequence). The CDR3 contains 13 residues. CDR3 in DNA: TGTGCCAGCAGCCAGACAGACTTGTATGAGCAGTACTTC. Its translation is CASSQTDLYEQYF.

This clonotype has a count of ten or more. The chain recombines TRBV7-2 with TRBJ1-2; D is perhaps TRBD1 (6 bases). The germline CDR1 and CDR2 sequences are SGHTA and FQGNSA. Deletions cut 3 bases from V and 4 bases from J, with 15 bases between. This CDR3 has 15 amino acids. CDR3 residues: CASSFSGGGGYGYTF. The CDR3 nucleotides read TGTGCCAGCAGCTTTTCGGGGGGCGGGGGCTATGGCTACACCTTC.

This clonotype was seen a few times. The chain recombines TRBV5-1 with TRBJ2-2; D tentatively fits TRBD1 or TRBD2 (5 bases each). The V end was cut by 0 bases, the J end by 4 bases, with 13 bases between. The CDR3 contains 16 residues. Germline V gives CDR1 SGHRS, CDR2 YFSETQ. CDR3 sequence reads: CASSLEGRVVTGELFF. CDR3 DNA sequence: TGCGCCAGCAGCTTGGAGGGGAGAGTGGTCACCGGGGAGCTGTTTTTT. The full variable domain, with the rest looked up from reference TRBV5-1 and TRBJ2-2, is KAGVTQTPRYLIKTRGQQVTLSCSPISGHRSVSWYQQTPGQGLQFLFEYFSETQRNKGNFPGRFSGRQFSNSRSEMNVSTLELGDSALYLCASSLEGRVVTGELFFGEGSRLTVL.

This clonotype occurred many times. V is TRBV7-2 and J is TRBJ2-5; D is perhaps TRBD1 (6 bases). V lost 4 bases and J lost 9, with 12 bases in between. The CDR3 has 12 amino acids. Germline lookup yields CDR1 SGHTA and CDR2 FQGNSA. The DNA for the CDR3 is TGTGCCAGCAGCTGGGGGCCCGGGCCCCAGTACTTC. Residues: CASSWGPGPQYF. Based on the CDR3 plus reference TRBV7-2 and TRBJ2-5, the full variable domain is GAGVSQSPSNKVTEKGKDVELRCDPISGHTALYWYRQSLGQGLEFLIYFQGNSAPDKSGLPSDRFSAERTGGSVSTLTIQRTQQEDSAVYLCASSWGPGPQYFGPGTRLLVL.

The chain couples TRBV5-1 to TRBJ2-1; D possibly uses TRBD1 or TRBD2 (5 bases each). Trimming pared 5 bases from V and 1 base from J, leaving 13 bases between. The CDR3 runs to 15 residues. Germline V gene lookup returns CDR1 SGHRS and CDR2 YFSETQ. The CDR3 loop is CASSSGQVSYNEQFF. CDR3 coding DNA: TGCGCCAGCAGTTCGGGGCAGGTGTCCTACAATGAGCAGTTCTTC.

This clonotype was seen repeatedly, ten times or more. The chain joins TRBV4-2 to TRBJ2-5; D is unresolved. The CDR3 is 16 residues long. Germline V lookup: CDR1 LGHNA, CDR2 YNFKEQ. The V end was cut by 1 base, the J end by 2 bases, with 14 bases between. Here the CDR3 DNA reads TGTGCCAGCAGCCAAGGAAACGGGCCCCCTCAAGAGACCCAGTACTTC. It specifies CASSQGNGPPQETQYF.

This chain links TRBV9 with TRBJ2-4; a possible D gene is TRBD2 (6 bases). The CDR3 has 15 amino acids. Trimming took off 3 bases at V and 8 bases at J, with 18 bases between the two ends. The V gene's germline CDR1 is SGDLS and CDR2 YYNGEE. The CDR3 sequence is CASSAGMGGVDIQYF. For the CDR3, the DNA is TGTGCCAGCAGCGCCGGAATGGGGGGAGTAGACATTCAGTACTTC.

This clonotype was counted only a few times. The genes are TRBV5-5 and TRBJ2-2, with TRBD1 identical over 10 bases. The J segment lost 10 bases and the V segment lost 4 bases, leaving 19 bases of the junction unmatched. Germline CDR1 SGHKS, CDR2 YYEKEE (reference sequence). The CDR3 is made up of 18 amino acids. This CDR3 reads CASSHGQGGVLFPLELFF. The CDR3 DNA sequence: TGTGCCAGCAGCCACGGACAGGGGGGGGTCCTTTTTCCATTGGAGCTGTTTTTT.